The clone carrying this T cell receptor (beta chain) has just one count. Antigen specificity is unknown. Axillary draining lymph nodes of breast cancer patients supplied the node samples. This sample is part of a study of breast tumors, draining lymph nodes, adjacent tissues. V dropped 5 bases and J dropped 4 bases, with 15 bases sitting between them. The CDR3 is 15 amino acids. Germline V gene lookup returns CDR1 SGHAT and CDR2 FQNNGV. MiXCR, applied by TCRdb to the multiplex PCR reads, yields one record per CDR3 protein. Among about 120,000 distinct CDR3 sequences listed, 20% were seen once. Regarding the study as a whole: Tumors had less TCR diversity than lymph nodes, more than nontumor tissue. Findings are consistent with lymph node origin and intratumoral expansion of most tumor T cells.

The sequencing sample was made of axillary lymph node tissue. This sequence joins TRBV11-2 and TRBJ2-1; D is undetermined. This sequence was found in a female donor with breast cancer. Some clones in this sample may be carry-over from other donors' samples. The CDR3 sequence: CASSATATPYNEQFF. The CDR3 DNA reads TGTGCCAGCAGCGCTACAGCGACTCCTTACAATGAGCAGTTCTTC.